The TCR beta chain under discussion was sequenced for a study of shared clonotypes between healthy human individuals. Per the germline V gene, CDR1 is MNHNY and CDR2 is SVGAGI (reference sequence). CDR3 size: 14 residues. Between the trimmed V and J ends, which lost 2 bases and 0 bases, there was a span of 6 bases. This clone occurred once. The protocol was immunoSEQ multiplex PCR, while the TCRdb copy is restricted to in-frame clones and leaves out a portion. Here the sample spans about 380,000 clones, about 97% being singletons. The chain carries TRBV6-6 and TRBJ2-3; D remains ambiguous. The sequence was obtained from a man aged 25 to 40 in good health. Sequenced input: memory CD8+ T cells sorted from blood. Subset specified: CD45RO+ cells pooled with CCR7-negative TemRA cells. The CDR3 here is CASSYGDSTDTQYF. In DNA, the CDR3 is TGTGCCAGCAGTTACGGGGATAGCACAGATACGCAGTATTTT.